This TCR beta chain was obtained from a study of blood T cell repertoires in COVID-19. Study as a whole: The United States, Italy and Spain provided the acute and convalescent COVID-19 samples. Sources were T cells, B-cell-depleted T cells, or PBMCs; the material itself was cDNA or gDNA.

Assay used: immunoSEQ multiplex PCR; TCRdb lists only in-frame clones, some missing. The sample has about 200,000 clones; 89% are singletons. The CDR3 sequence is 16 residues long. The germline CDR1 and CDR2 sequences are LGHNA and YNFKEQ. The ends were cut back, 0 bases at V and 4 bases at J, with 16 bases in the middle. J is TRBJ2-7 and V is TRBV4-2; no firm D call. The sequencing sample was made of peripheral blood. The clonotype was recovered from a man aged 35-49 years with acute or convalescent COVID-19. CDR3 in DNA: TGTGCCAGCAGCCAAGATAAAGCCGGCCAGGTATACGAGCAGTACTTC. Residues: CASSQDKAGQVYEQYF.